The 3 T cell receptor beta chains listed next were all sequenced from one sample in a study of CD8 T cells in Susac syndrome. With random hexamers, 0.5 to 1 ug RNA was reverse transcribed. TCRdb independently ran MiXCR on the immunoSEQ multiplex PCR reads; one entry per CDR3 protein. Of around 200,000 distinct CDR3 sequences listed, roughly 94% are singletons. Material: CD4+ T cells from PBMCs. The source is a human donor with Susac syndrome.

This chain joins TRBV2 and TRBJ2-2; D is unclear. V gave up 0 bases and J gave up 0 bases, with 8 bases separating them. This CDR3 contains 16 residues. The germline gives CDR1 SNHLY, CDR2 FYNNEI. CDR3 sequence reads: CASSEARSSNTGELFF. The CDR3 DNA reads as TGTGCCAGCAGTGAAGCGCGGAGTTCGAACACCGGGGAGCTGTTTTTT. Full variable domain (outside the CDR3, taken from reference TRBV2 and TRBJ2-2): EPEVTQTPSHQVTQMGQEVILRCVPISNHLYFYWYRQILGQKVEFLVSFYNNEISEKSEIFDDQFSVERPDGSNFTLKIRSTKLEDSAMYFCASSEARSSNTGELFFGEGSRLTVL.

The chain has TRBV20-1 and TRBJ2-5, with D uncertain. CDR1 DFQATT and CDR2 SNEGSKA come from the germline V gene (reference sequence). This CDR3 region has 10 residues. V lost 5 bases to trimming and J lost 10 bases, with 11 bases between them. The CDR3 sequence is CSALDRCQYF. CDR3 nucleotides: TGCAGTGCTCTAGATAGGTGCCAGTACTTC.

This sequence joins TRBV4-2 and TRBJ1-6; weak D call: TRBD1 (5 bases). Germline assignment: CDR1 LGHNA and CDR2 YNFKEQ. V was trimmed by 0 bases and J by 7 bases, leaving 10 bases between them. The CDR3 is 15 residues long. The CDR3 sequence is CASSQDRTTNSPLHF. Written as DNA, the CDR3 is TGTGCCAGCAGCCAAGATAGGACAACAAATTCACCCCTCCACTTT.